This T cell receptor delta chain appears in the sequencing data of a study of gamma-delta T cells after stem cell transplantation. The CDR3 covers 11 residues. V was cut by 4 bases and J by 0 bases, with 6 bases left in between. The germline V gene has CDR1 TVYSNPD and CDR2 GDNSRS (reference sequence). TCRdb called clones anew from the RT-PCR reads with CATT. The profile covers about 10,000 delta-chain clones, with approximately 38% appearing a single time and 2.8% taken by the ten largest. The sequence derives from a human donor. It is not recorded whose cells these are; they may come from a transplant donor. The sequencing input was gamma-delta T cells. V usage is TRDV3 and J usage is TRDJ1; no clear D gene. The CDR3 is CASEYTDKLIF. The CDR3 DNA follows: TGTGCCTCAGAGTACACCGATAAACTCATCTTT.